This TCR beta chain was profiled in a study of vaccination effects on CD4 cells after COVID-19. The ViraFEST assay expanded antigen-specific CD4+ T cells with viral peptide pools before sequencing. Researchers isolated CD4+ T cells once around 11 days of culture had elapsed. Either the mRNA-1273 or the BNT162b2 vaccine was given to participants as two doses. Each vaccine recipient was nucleocapsid antibody negative and had no prior SARS-CoV-2 infection. This clone showed up just a few times. Its antigen remains unidentified. Using immunoSEQ multiplex PCR, the repertoire was profiled, and TCRdb retains in-frame clones only, with some absent. This table holds about 24,000 clones, roughly 80% found once. The CDR3 is 14 amino acids. Trimming removed 0 bases at V and 0 bases at J, with 5 bases between. Germline V gene lookup returns CDR1 SEHNR and CDR2 FQNEAQ (reference sequence).

The sequence derives from a human donor who received a COVID-19 vaccine. The starting material was CD4+ T cells from PBMCs cultured with HCoV-NL63 spike peptides, obtained after COVID-19 vaccination. The chain is built from TRBV7-9 and TRBJ1-2; D is uncertain. The CDR3 sequence is CASSLAQSNYGYTF. DNA of the CDR3: TGTGCCAGCAGCTTAGCACAGTCTAACTATGGCTACACCTTC. The full variable domain, completed using reference TRBV7-9 and TRBJ1-2, is DTGVSQNPRHKITKRGQNVTFRCDPISEHNRLYWYRQTLGQGPEFLTYFQNEAQLEKSRLLSDRFSAERPKGSFSTLEIQRTEQGDSAMYLCASSLAQSNYGYTFGSGTRLTVV.